A single sample gave rise to the 25 T cell receptor beta chains below, sequenced in a study of cytomegalovirus exposure and HLA in healthy donors. Assay used: immunoSEQ multiplex PCR; TCRdb lists only in-frame clones, some missing. In the table there are 110,000 or so clones, approximately 86% of which are singletons. Sequencing input: PBMCs. Source of these receptors: a woman younger than 35 in good health and CMV-seropositive.

This clone appeared once. This chain links TRBV28 with TRBJ2-7; the D gene is possibly TRBD2 (6 bases). CDR1 is MDHEN and CDR2 is SYDVKM in the germline V gene. V lost 7 bases to trimming and J lost 3 bases, with 16 bases between them. The length of the CDR3 is 14 residues. Written as DNA, the CDR3 is TGTGCCAGCATTCCCGCGGGGACTGGCTACGAGCAGTACTTC. Protein sequence: CASIPAGTGYEQYF.

The rearrangement joins TRBV7-6 to TRBJ2-1; tentative D call: TRBD2 (6 bases). The germline V and J ends were trimmed by 4 bases and 3 bases, with 16 bases remaining between them. This CDR3 is built from 16 residues. Germline loops: CDR1 SGHVS, CDR2 FNYEAQ. The CDR3 DNA is TGTGCCAGCAGCTGGACTGGGACTTCTAACTACAATGAGCAGTTCTTC. Its translation is CASSWTGTSNYNEQFF.

The CDR3 DNA sequence: TGCGCCAGCAGCTTGGTCCCTACAGGGGGTGAGCAGTTCTTC. Translation: CASSLVPTGGEQFF. The V call is TRBV5-1, the J call TRBJ2-1; TRBD1 matches at 8 bases. V was clipped by 0 bases and J by 9 bases; unmatched bases: 5. This CDR3 contains 14 residues. From germline, CDR1 is SGHRS and CDR2 YFSETQ.

The V call is TRBV7-9, the J call TRBJ1-3, with a tentative D call TRBD1 (6 bases). From germline, CDR1 is SEHNR and CDR2 FQNEAQ (reference sequence). Trimming cost V 3 bases and J 2 bases, with 20 bases left between them. The CDR3 covers 18 residues. CDR3 in amino acids: CASSLGRTAGVTGNTIYF. The CDR3 region has the DNA TGTGCCAGCAGCTTGGGGCGGACAGCCGGGGTCACTGGAAACACCATATATTTT.

The V and J genes are TRBV19 and TRBJ1-1, with 10 bases identical to TRBD1. The ends lost 3 bases at V and 0 bases at J; junction bases unmatched: 7. CDR3 length equals 17 residues. Germline CDR1 and CDR2: LNHDA and SQIVND (reference sequence). The CDR3 spells CASSIRGQGTMNTEAFF. The CDR3 coding sequence is TGTGCCAGTAGTATCCGGGGACAGGGGACCATGAACACTGAAGCTTTCTTT.

The chain joins TRBV20-1 to TRBJ2-5; the D is unclear. The CDR3 sequence is 11 residues long. Germline V gene data show CDR1 as DFQATT and CDR2 as SNEGSKA (reference sequence). Trimming took 4 bases from V and 5 from J, leaving 8 bases between them. CDR3 DNA: TGCAGTGCTACTCAAGCGGAGACCCAGTACTTC. As protein: CSATQAETQYF.

The chain uses TRBV5-6 and TRBJ2-7, with 7 bases aligning to TRBD2. CDR3 length: 13 residues. V shed 4 bases, J shed 3 bases, and the junction held 4 bases outside the gene matches. CDR1 is SGHDT and CDR2 is YYEEEE in the germline V gene. The CDR3 loop reads CASSVRDYYEQYF. Here the CDR3 DNA reads TGTGCCAGCAGCGTACGGGACTACTACGAGCAGTACTTC.

This chain links TRBV19 with TRBJ2-1; TRBD2 is a possible D gene (5 bases). The CDR3 has 15 amino acids. Per germline, CDR1 LNHDA and CDR2 SQIVND (reference sequence). V shed 1 base and J shed 10 bases, with 17 bases lying between them. The CDR3 region is CASSIGEGQRHEQFF. CDR3 coding DNA: TGTGCCAGTAGTATAGGCGAGGGCCAACGACACGAGCAGTTCTTC.

This chain uses TRBV5-5 with TRBJ2-1; no clear D gene. Per the germline V gene, CDR1 is SGHKS and CDR2 is YYEKEE (reference sequence). The CDR3 contains 13 residues. The V and J ends lost 2 bases and 2 bases respectively, with 5 bases between them. The CDR3 region has the DNA TGTGCCAGCAGCTTAGAGGCCTACAATGAGCAGTTCTTC. It yields the protein CASSLEAYNEQFF.

This clone is a singleton in its sample. The chain links TRBV6-6 to TRBJ2-1, with 10 bases matching TRBD2. J was trimmed by 7 bases and V by 8 bases; bases with no gene match: 8. Germline values: CDR1 MNHNY, CDR2 SVGAGI (reference sequence). This CDR3 contains 14 residues. The CDR3 coding sequence is TGTGCCAGCCGAGGGACTAGCGCACGAAATGAGCAGTTCTTC. It translates to CASRGTSARNEQFF.

This chain joins TRBV11-3 and TRBJ2-1; D remains ambiguous. The CDR3 has 13 residues. Germline CDR1 SGHNT, CDR2 YENEEA. The V and J ends lost 5 bases and 5 bases respectively, with 10 bases between them. Here the CDR3 reads CASSHSSDNEQFF. In nucleotides, the CDR3 is TGTGCCAGCAGCCATAGTTCTGACAATGAGCAGTTCTTC.

V and J are TRBV6-5 and TRBJ1-6; D is unclear. Per the germline V gene, CDR1 is MNHEY and CDR2 is SVGAGI. Trimming cost V 0 bases and J 7 bases, with 10 bases left between them. The CDR3 is 15 residues long. The DNA for the CDR3 is TGTGCCAGCAGTTACTCGACGACTTCCAATTCACCCCTCCACTTT. Its translation is CASSYSTTSNSPLHF.

The chain couples TRBV2 to TRBJ1-2, with TRBD1 matching 9 bases. V dropped 7 bases and J dropped 5; count of bases not matched to a gene: 8. Per germline, CDR1 SNHLY and CDR2 FYNNEI. The CDR3 extends over 14 amino acids. This CDR3 reads CASNRDREGYGYTF. DNA of the CDR3: TGTGCCAGCAACCGGGACAGGGAAGGTTATGGCTACACCTTC. Together with reference TRBV2 and TRBJ1-2, the CDR3 gives the full variable domain: EPEVTQTPSHQVTQMGQEVILRCVPISNHLYFYWYRQILGQKVEFLVSFYNNEISEKSEIFDDQFSVERPDGSNFTLKIRSTKLEDSAMYFCASNRDREGYGYTFGSGTRLTVV.

On this clone itself: The junction differs from germline at one of its ends, possibly a read error. This chain links TRBV6-6 with TRBJ2-7; possibly TRBD1 for D (6 bases). CDR1 is MNHNY and CDR2 is SVGAGI in the germline V gene (reference sequence). The CDR3 loop spans 13 amino acids. Written as DNA, the CDR3 is TGTGCCACCCGAGGACAGAGCTCCTTCGAGCAGTACTTC. Its protein is CATRGQSSFEQYF.

This chain links TRBV7-3 with TRBJ2-1; 9 nucleotides agree with TRBD1. Germline lookup yields CDR1 SGHTA and CDR2 FQGTGA. The V segment lost 5 bases and the J segment 3 bases; nucleotides outside the gene matches: 17. The CDR3 is 19 residues long. The CDR3 here is CASSALIVNRGQGYNEQFF. CDR3 in DNA: TGTGCCAGCAGCGCGCTTATAGTGAATAGGGGACAGGGCTACAATGAGCAGTTCTTC.

The gene calls are TRBV6-5 and TRBJ2-5; D perhaps matches TRBD1 (5 bases). Germline CDR1 reads MNHEY; CDR2 reads SVGAGI. Between the trimmed V and J ends, which lost 6 bases and 2 bases, there was a span of 13 bases. The length of the CDR3 is 14 residues. The CDR3 region has the DNA TGTGCCAGCAGGCTACAGGTGTTTCAAGAGACCCAGTACTTC. Translated: CASRLQVFQETQYF.

CDR3 coding DNA: TGTGCTAGTGGTTTGGCACGGACTAGTGAGAACACCGGGGAGCTGTTTTTT. Amino acids: CASGLARTSENTGELFF. This sequence joins TRBV12-5 and TRBJ2-2, with TRBD2 matching 7 bases. CDR3 size: 17 residues. The ends lost 1 base at V and 1 base at J; junction bases unmatched: 6. The germline CDR1 and CDR2 sequences are LGHNT and FRNRAP.

This rearrangement joins TRBV19 to TRBJ2-7; TRBD2 matches at 13 bases. CDR3 length: 14 residues. Germline V gene data show CDR1 as LNHDA and CDR2 as SQIVND (reference sequence). The J segment lost 6 bases and the V segment lost 3 bases, leaving 2 bases of the junction unmatched. CDR3 in DNA: TGTGCCAGTAGTATCGGACTAGCGGGAGCCGAGCAGTACTTC. Protein sequence: CASSIGLAGAEQYF.

V gene TRBV2 combines with J gene TRBJ1-5, with 7 nucleotides matching TRBD1. The CDR3 spans 13 residues. V trimming: 4 bases; J trimming: 4 bases; junction bases outside the gene matches: 1. The germline V gene has CDR1 SNHLY and CDR2 FYNNEI. The CDR3 is CASSGDSNQPQHF. CDR3 nucleotide sequence: TGTGCCAGCAGTGGGGACAGTAATCAGCCCCAGCATTTT.

The genes are TRBV7-2 and TRBJ2-4, with TRBD2 matching over 8 bases. The CDR3 is 13 amino acids. Trimming cost V 8 bases and J 8 bases; bases outside gene matches: 8. The germline V gene has CDR1 SGHTA and CDR2 FQGNSA. As DNA, the CDR3 is TGTGCCAGCCTCAGCGGGAGCACCGACATTCAGTACTTC. Encoded protein: CASLSGSTDIQYF.

J is TRBJ1-2 and V is TRBV10-1; D ambiguous. This CDR3 contains 14 residues. V dropped 6 bases and J dropped 4 bases, with 15 bases sitting between them. Germline CDR1 WNHNN, CDR2 SYGVQD (reference sequence). CDR3 bases: TGCGCCAGCAGCCAAAACTCCCGTGGCTATGGCTACACCTTC. Its translation: CASSQNSRGYGYTF.

The genes are TRBV19 and TRBJ2-1; 13 bases align to TRBD2. CDR3 length: 16 amino acids. Germline V gene sequence: CDR1 LNHDA, CDR2 SQIVND (reference sequence). V lost 5 bases and J lost 6; bases outside the gene matches: 7. The DNA of the CDR3 is TGTGCCAGTAGTTCCCTACTAGCGGGGGGGGCCAATGAGCAGTTCTTC. This translates into CASSSLLAGGANEQFF.

This clone appeared a few times. V usage is TRBV27 and J usage is TRBJ2-4; 9 bases map to TRBD2. J was trimmed by 0 bases and V by 5 bases; bases with no gene match: 8. The CDR3 totals 17 residues. In germline, CDR1 is MNHEY, CDR2 SMNVEV (reference sequence). This CDR3 is CASSLLAGAPAKNIQYF. The CDR3 DNA sequence: TGTGCCAGCAGTCTATTAGCGGGGGCCCCAGCCAAAAACATTCAGTACTTC.

The gene calls are TRBV15 and TRBJ2-7; D gene ambiguous. V lost 5 bases and J lost 2, with 19 bases in between. This CDR3 is built from 16 residues. Germline V lookup: CDR1 LNHNV, CDR2 YYDKDF (reference sequence). The CDR3 nucleotides read TGTGCCACCAGCCCTAACTGGTTGGGTAGCCCCTACGAGCAGTACTTC. Encoded protein: CATSPNWLGSPYEQYF.

Comments on this clone: The same CDR3 also results from other DNA sequences found in this sample. The chain combines TRBV18 with TRBJ1-4; D is unclear. The length of the CDR3 is 15 residues. Germline V CDR1 and CDR2: KGHSH, LQKENI. Trimming removed 2 bases at V and 0 bases at J, with 7 bases between. DNA of the CDR3: TGTGCCAGCTCACCATCAGGCGCAACTAATGAAAAACTGTTTTTT. It yields the protein CASSPSGATNEKLFF.